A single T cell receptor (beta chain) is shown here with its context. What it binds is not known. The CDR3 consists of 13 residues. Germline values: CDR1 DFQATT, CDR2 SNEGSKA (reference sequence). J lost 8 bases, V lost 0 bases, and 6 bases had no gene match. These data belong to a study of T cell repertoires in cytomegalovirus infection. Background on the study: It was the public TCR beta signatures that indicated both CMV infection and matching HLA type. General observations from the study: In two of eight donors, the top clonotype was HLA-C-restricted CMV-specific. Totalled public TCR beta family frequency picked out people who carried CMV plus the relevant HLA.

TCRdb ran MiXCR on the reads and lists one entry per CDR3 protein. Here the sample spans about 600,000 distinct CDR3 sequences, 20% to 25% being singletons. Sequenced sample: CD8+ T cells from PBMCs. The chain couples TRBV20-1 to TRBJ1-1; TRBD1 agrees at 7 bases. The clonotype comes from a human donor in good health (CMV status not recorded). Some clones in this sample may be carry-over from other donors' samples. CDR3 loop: CSARDPRTGEAFF. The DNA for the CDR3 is TGCAGTGCTAGAGACCCCCGGACAGGAGAAGCTTTCTTT.